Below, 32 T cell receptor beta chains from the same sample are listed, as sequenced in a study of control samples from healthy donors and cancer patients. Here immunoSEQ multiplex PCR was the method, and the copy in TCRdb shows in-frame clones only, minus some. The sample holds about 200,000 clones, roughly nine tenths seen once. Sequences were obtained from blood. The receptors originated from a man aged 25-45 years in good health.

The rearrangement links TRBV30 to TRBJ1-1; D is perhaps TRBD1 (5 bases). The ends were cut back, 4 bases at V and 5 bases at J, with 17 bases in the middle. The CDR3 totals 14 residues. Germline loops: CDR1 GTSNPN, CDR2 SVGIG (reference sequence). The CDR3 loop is CAWKKTTGATEAFF. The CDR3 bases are TGTGCCTGGAAAAAAACGACTGGGGCAACTGAAGCTTTCTTT.

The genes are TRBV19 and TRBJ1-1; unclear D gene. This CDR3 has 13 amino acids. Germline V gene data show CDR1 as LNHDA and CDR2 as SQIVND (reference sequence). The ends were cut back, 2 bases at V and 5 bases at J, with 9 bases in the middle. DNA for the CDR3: TGTGCCAGTAGTATAATCGGTGGGACTGAAGCTTTCTTT. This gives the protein CASSIIGGTEAFF.

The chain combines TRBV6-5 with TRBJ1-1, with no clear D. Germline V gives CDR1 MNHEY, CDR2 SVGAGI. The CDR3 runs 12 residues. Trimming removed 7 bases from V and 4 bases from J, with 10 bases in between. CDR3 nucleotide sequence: TGTGCCAGCACCTCCCGAGGCACTGAAGCTTTCTTT. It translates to CASTSRGTEAFF.

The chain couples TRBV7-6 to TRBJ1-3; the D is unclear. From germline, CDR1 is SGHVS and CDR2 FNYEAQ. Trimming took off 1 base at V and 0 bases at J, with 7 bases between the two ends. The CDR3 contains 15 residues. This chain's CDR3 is CASSLDGSSGNTIYF. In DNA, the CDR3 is TGTGCCAGCAGCTTAGACGGGAGCTCTGGAAACACCATATATTTT.

The CDR3 spells CATTGAVGETQYF. The DNA for the CDR3 is TGTGCCACCACAGGCGCTGTAGGGGAGACCCAGTACTTC. The gene calls are TRBV7-9 and TRBJ2-5, with D perhaps TRBD1 (5 bases). CDR1 and CDR2 from the germline V gene are SEHNR and FQNEAQ (reference sequence). CDR3 length: 13 amino acids. V lost 10 bases and J lost 5, with 17 bases in between.

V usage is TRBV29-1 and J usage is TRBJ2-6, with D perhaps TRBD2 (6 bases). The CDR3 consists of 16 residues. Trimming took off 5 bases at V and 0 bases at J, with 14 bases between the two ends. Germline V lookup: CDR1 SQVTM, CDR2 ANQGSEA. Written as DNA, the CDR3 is TGCAGCGTTCGCCGGGACTCCAACTCTGGGGCCAACGTCCTGACTTTC. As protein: CSVRRDSNSGANVLTF. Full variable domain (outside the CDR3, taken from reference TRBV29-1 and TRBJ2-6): SAVISQKPSRDICQRGTSLTIQCQVDSQVTMMFWYRQQPGQSLTLIATANQGSEATYESGFVIDKFPISRPNLTFSTLTVSNMSPEDSSIYLCSVRRDSNSGANVLTFGAGSRLTVL.

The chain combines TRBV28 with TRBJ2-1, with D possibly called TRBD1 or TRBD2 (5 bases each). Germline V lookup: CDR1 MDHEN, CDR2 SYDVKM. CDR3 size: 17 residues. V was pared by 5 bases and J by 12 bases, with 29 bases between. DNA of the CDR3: TGTGCCAGCAGTCCCAGGTTGCAGGGACCATCGAGTTTCGGGCAGTTCTTC. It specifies CASSPRLQGPSSFGQFF.

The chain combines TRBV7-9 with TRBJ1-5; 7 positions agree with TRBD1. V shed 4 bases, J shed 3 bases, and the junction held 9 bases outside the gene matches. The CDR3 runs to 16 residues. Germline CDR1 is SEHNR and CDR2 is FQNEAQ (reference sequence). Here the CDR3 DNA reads TGTGCCAGCAGCTCCACGACAGGGACTCTCAATCAGCCCCAGCATTTT. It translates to CASSSTTGTLNQPQHF. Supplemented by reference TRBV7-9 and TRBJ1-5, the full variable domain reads DTGVSQNPRHKITKRGQNVTFRCDPISEHNRLYWYRQTLGQGPEFLTYFQNEAQLEKSRLLSDRFSAERPKGSFSTLEIQRTEQGDSAMYLCASSSTTGTLNQPQHFGDGTRLSIL.

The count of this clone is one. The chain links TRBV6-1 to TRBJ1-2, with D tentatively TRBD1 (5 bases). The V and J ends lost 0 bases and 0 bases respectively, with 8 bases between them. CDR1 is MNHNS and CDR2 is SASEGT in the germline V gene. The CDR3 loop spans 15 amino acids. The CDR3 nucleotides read TGTGCCAGCAGTGAAGCAGACAGAGCTAACTATGGCTACACCTTC. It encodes CASSEADRANYGYTF.

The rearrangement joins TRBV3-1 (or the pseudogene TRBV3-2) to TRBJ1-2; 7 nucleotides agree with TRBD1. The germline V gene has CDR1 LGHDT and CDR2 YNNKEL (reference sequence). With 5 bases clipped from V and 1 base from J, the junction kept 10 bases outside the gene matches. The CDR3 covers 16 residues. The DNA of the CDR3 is TGTGCCAGCAGCAGAGGACAGGCTGCCCTTAACTATGGCTACACCTTC. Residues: CASSRGQAALNYGYTF.

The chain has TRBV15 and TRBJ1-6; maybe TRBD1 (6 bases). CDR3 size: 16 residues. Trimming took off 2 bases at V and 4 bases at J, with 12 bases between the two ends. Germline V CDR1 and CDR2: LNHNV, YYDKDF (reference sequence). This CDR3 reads CATSRLRDKYNSPLHF. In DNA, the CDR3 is TGTGCCACCAGCAGACTTCGGGACAAATATAATTCACCCCTCCACTTT.

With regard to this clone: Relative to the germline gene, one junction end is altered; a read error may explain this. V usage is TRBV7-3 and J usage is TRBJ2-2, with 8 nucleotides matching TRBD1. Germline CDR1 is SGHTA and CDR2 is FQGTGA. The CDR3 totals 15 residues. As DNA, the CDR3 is TGTGTCAGCAGCCCGGACAGGGTGAACACCGGGGAGCTGTTTTTT. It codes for CVSSPDRVNTGELFF. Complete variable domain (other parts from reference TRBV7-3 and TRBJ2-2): GAGVSQTPSNKVTEKGKYVELRCDPISGHTALYWYRQSLGQGPEFLIYFQGTGAADDSGLPNDRFFAVRPEGSVSTLKIQRTERGDSAVYLCVSSPDRVNTGELFFGEGSRLTVL.

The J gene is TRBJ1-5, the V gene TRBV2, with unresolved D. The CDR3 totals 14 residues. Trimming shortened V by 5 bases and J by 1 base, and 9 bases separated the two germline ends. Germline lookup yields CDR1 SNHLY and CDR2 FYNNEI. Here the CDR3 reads CASSRYDSNQPQHF. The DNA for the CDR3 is TGTGCCAGCAGTAGGTATGACAGCAATCAGCCCCAGCATTTT.

This CDR3 is CATSDRGRYGYTF. CDR3 nucleotides: TGTGCCACCAGTGACAGGGGCCGATATGGCTACACCTTC. The chain joins TRBV24-1 to TRBJ1-2; the D gene is possibly TRBD1 (6 bases). V was shortened by 4 bases and J by 5 bases, with 10 bases between the two germline ends. Germline V lookup: CDR1 KGHDR, CDR2 SFDVKD. This CDR3 is built from 13 residues.

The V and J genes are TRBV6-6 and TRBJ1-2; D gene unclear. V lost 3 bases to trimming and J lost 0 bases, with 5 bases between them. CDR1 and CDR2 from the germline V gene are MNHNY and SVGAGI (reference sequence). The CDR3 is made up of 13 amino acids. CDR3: CASSYFANYGYTF. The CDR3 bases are TGTGCCAGCAGTTATTTTGCTAACTATGGCTACACCTTC.

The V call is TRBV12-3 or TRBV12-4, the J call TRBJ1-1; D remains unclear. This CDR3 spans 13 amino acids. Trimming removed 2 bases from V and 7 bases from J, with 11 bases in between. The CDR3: CASSLMDPSEAFF. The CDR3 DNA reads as TGTGCCAGCAGTTTAATGGACCCGAGTGAAGCTTTCTTT.

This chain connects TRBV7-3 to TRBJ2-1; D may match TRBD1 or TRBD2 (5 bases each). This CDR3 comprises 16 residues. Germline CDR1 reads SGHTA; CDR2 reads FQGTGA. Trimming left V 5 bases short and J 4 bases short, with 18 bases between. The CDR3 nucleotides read TGTGCCAGCAGCCCTCTAATCCGGGACGGATACAATGAGCAGTTCTTC. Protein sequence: CASSPLIRDGYNEQFF.

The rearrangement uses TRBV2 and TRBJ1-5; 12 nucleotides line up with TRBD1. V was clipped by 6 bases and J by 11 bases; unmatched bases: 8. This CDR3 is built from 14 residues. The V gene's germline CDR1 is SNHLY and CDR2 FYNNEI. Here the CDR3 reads CASRGQGASGTQHF. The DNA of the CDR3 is TGTGCCAGCAGGGGACAGGGGGCGAGCGGGACCCAGCATTTT.

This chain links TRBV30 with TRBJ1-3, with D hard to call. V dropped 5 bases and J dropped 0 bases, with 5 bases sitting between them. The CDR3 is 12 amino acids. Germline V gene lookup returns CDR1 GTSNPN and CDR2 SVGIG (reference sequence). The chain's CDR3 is CAWAASGNTIYF. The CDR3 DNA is TGTGCCTGGGCCGCCTCTGGAAACACCATATATTTT.

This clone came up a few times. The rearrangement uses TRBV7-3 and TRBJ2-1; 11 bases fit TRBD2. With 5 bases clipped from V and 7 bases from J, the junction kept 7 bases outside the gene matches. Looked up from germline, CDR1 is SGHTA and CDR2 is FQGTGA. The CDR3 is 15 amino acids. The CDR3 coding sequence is TGTGCCAGCAGCCCCAGACTAGCGGGGCGGAATGAGCAGTTCTTC. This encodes CASSPRLAGRNEQFF.

CDR3 residues: CASSLNLPTDTQYF. Here the CDR3 DNA reads TGTGCCAGCAGTTTAAACTTGCCGACAGATACGCAGTATTTT. This chain links TRBV27 with TRBJ2-3; D is undetermined. V was trimmed by 2 bases and J by 3 bases, leaving 9 bases between them. Germline V CDR1 and CDR2: MNHEY, SMNVEV (reference sequence). CDR3 length: 14 amino acids.

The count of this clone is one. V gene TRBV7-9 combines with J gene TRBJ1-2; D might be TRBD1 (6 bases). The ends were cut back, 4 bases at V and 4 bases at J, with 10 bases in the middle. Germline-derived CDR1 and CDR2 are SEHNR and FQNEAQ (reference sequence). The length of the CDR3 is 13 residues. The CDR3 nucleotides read TGTGCCAGCAGCTCTGGAGGGGGCTATGGCTACACCTTC. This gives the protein CASSSGGGYGYTF.

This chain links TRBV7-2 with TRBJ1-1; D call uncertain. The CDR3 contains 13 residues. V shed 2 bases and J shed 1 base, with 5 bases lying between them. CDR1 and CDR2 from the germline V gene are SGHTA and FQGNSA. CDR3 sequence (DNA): TGTGCCAGCAGCTTATCCAGGAACACTGAAGCTTTCTTT. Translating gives CASSLSRNTEAFF.

The CDR3 region is CASSPTGDYATNEKLFF. The DNA of the CDR3 is TGCGCCAGCAGCCCGACAGGGGATTATGCAACTAATGAAAAACTGTTTTTT. The genes are TRBV5-1 and TRBJ1-4; 8 bases align to TRBD1. Trimming at V came to 4 bases and at J to 0 bases, leaving 8 bases not matched to a gene. The CDR3 runs 17 residues. Per germline, CDR1 SGHRS and CDR2 YFSETQ.

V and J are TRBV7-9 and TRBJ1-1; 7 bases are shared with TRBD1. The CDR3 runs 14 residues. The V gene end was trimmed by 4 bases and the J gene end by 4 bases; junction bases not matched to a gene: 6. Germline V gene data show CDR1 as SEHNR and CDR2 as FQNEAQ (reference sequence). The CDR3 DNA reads TGTGCCAGCAGCTGGCAGGGGGTGGGCACTGAAGCTTTCTTT. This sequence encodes CASSWQGVGTEAFF.

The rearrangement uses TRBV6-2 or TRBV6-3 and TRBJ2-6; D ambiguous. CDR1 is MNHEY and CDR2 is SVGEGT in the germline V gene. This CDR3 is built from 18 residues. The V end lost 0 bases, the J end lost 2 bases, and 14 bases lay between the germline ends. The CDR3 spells CASSYSRASPTGANVLTF. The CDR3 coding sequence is TGTGCCAGCAGTTACTCACGCGCCTCCCCCACTGGGGCCAACGTCCTGACTTTC.

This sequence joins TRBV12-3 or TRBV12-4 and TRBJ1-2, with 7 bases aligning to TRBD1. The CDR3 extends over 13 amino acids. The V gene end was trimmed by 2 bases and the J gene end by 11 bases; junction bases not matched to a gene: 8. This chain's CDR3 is CASSLWGTEDYTF. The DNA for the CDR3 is TGTGCCAGCAGTTTATGGGGGACAGAGGATTACACCTTC.

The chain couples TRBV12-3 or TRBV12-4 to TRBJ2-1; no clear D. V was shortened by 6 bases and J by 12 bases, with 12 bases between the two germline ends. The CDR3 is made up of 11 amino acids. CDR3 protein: CASSLGGGQFF. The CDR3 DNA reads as TGTGCCAGCAGCCTCGGTGGCGGGCAGTTCTTC.

As DNA, the CDR3 is TGCGCCAGCAGCCCCGAGATAGGGGACTACAATGAGCAGTTCTTC. This translates into CASSPEIGDYNEQFF. This chain connects TRBV5-1 to TRBJ2-1; the D gene is possibly TRBD1 (5 bases). Germline V lookup: CDR1 SGHRS, CDR2 YFSETQ. V lost 4 bases to trimming and J lost 3 bases, with 14 bases between them. CDR3 length: 15 residues.

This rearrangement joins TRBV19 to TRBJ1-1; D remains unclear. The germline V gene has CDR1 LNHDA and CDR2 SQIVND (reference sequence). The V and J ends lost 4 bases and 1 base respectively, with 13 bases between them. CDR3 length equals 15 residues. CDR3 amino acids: CASSTRFDKNTEAFF. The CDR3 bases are TGTGCCAGTAGTACCCGTTTTGACAAGAACACTGAAGCTTTCTTT.

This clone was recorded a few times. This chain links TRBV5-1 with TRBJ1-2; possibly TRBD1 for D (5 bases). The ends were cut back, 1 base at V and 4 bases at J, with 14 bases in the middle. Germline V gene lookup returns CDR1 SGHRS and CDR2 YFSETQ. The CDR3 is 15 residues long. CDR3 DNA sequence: TGCGCCAGCAGCTTGAATCATCGGGACGCCTATGGCTACACCTTC. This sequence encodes CASSLNHRDAYGYTF.

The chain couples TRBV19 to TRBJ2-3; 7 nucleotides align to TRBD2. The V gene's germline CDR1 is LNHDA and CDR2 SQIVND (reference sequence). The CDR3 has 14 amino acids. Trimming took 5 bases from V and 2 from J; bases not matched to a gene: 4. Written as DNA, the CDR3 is TGTGCCAGTAGTCCCACTAGCGTCACAGATACGCAGTATTTT. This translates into CASSPTSVTDTQYF.